This T cell receptor beta chain was documented in a study of T cell responses to AZD1222 COVID-19 vaccine. Sequencing used immunoSEQ multiplex PCR; TCRdb keeps in-frame clones, though not all of them. The sample lists around 140,000 clones; about 92% were seen once. The CDR3 extends over 13 amino acids. Trimming took 7 bases from V and 4 from J, leaving 13 bases between them. The rearrangement joins TRBV12-3 or TRBV12-4 to TRBJ1-2; tentatively, D is TRBD1 (6 bases). The sequences come from peripheral blood, collected 28 days after the second AZD1222 dose. This TCR was recovered from an adult who received the AZD1222 COVID-19 vaccine. This CDR3 reads CASTPGGGYGYTF. The CDR3 DNA follows: TGTGCCAGCACCCCCGGGGGCGGCTATGGCTACACCTTC.